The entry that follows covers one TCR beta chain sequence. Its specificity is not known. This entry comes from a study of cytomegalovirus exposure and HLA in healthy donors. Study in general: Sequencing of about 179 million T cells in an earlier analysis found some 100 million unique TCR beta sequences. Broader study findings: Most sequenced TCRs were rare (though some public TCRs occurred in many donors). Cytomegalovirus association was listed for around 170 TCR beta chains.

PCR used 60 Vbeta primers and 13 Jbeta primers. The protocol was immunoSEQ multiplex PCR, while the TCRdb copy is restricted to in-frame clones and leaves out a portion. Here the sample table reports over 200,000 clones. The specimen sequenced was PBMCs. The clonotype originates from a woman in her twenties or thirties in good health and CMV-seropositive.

The CDR3 DNA reads as TGCGCCAGCAGCTTGGTTGCGGGGACTAACAATGAGCAGTTCTTC. It yields the protein CASSLVAGTNNEQFF. This chain links TRBV5-1 with TRBJ2-1, with 7 bases matching TRBD2. Germline values: CDR1 SGHRS, CDR2 YFSETQ. Trimming at V came to 0 bases and at J to 5 bases, leaving 5 bases not matched to a gene. The CDR3 totals 15 residues.